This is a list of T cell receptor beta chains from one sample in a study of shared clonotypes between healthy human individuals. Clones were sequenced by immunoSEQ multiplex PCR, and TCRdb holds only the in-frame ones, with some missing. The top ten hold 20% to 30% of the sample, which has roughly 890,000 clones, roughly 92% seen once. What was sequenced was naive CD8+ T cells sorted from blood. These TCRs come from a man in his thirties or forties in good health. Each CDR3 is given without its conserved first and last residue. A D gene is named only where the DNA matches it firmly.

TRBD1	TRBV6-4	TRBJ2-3	ASSDSKGASDTQY
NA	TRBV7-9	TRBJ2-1	ASSWDMNEQF
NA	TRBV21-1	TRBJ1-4	ASTEVVKLF
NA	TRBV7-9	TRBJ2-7	ASSPSGSAAREQY
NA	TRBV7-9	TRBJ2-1	ASTRDLYNEQF
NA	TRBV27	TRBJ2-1	ASSLNSGTNEQF
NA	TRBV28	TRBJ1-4	ASSLSDGATNEKLF
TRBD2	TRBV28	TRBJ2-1	ASSFGLAGSYNEQF
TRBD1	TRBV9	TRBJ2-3	ASSAGQGPTTDTQY
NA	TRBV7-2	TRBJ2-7	ASSLARGYPRAYEQY